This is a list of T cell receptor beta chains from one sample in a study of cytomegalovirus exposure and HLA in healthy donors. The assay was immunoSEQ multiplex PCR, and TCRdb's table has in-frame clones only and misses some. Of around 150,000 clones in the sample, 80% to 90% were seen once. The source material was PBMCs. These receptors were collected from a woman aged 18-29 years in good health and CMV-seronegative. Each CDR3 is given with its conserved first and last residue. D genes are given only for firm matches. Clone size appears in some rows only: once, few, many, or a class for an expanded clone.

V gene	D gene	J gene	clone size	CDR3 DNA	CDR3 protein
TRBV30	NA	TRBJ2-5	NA	TGTGCCTGGAGTGTCGGCAGGCAAGAGACCCAGTACTTC	CAWSVGRQETQYF
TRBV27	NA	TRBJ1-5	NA	TGTGCCAGCAGCCACTCGGGAGGGGATCAGCCCCAGCATTTT	CASSHSGGDQPQHF
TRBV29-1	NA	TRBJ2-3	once	TGCAGCGTGAGGGCTGTTGGGACAGATACGCAGTATTTT	CSVRAVGTDTQYF
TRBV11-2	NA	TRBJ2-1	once	TGTGCCAGCAGCTACTCCGGGACAAACAATGAGCAGTTCTTC	CASSYSGTNNEQFF
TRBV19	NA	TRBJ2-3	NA	TGTGCCAGTAGTATAGTGGCCCCAGATACGCAGTATTTT	CASSIVAPDTQYF
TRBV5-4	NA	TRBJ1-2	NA	TGTGCCAGCAGCCACCCGGACAAGGACTATGGCTACACCTTC	CASSHPDKDYGYTF
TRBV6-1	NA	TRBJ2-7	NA	TGTGCCAGCAGCTCTCTCGGTAGCGACTACGAGCAGTACTTC	CASSSLGSDYEQYF
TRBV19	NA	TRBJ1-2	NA	TGTGCCAGTAGTACCGGGGAAACTAACTATGGCTACACCTTC	CASSTGETNYGYTF
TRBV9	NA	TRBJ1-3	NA	TGTGCCAGCAGCGCCGCCTGGGGTAGGGAGTCCGGAAACACCATATATTTT	CASSAAWGRESGNTIYF
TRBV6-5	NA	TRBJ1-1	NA	TGTGCCAGCGAGGCAGAGTTTGGCACTGAAGCTTTCTTT	CASEAEFGTEAFF
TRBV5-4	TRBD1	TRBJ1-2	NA	TGTGCCAGCAGCTTGGCTATAACAGGGGGCCGTGGCTACACCTTC	CASSLAITGGRGYTF
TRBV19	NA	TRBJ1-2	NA	TGTGCCAGTAGTATACGGCTGGGAGGAGAGAGGAGCTATGGCTACACCTTC	CASSIRLGGERSYGYTF
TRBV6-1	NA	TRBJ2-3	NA	TGTGCCAGCAGTGAAGCGCGCAAGGGGCAGAGCCTTAGCACAGATACGCAGTATTTT	CASSEARKGQSLSTDTQYF
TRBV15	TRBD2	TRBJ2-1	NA	TGTGCCACCAGCCGAAGGACTAGCGGGAACAATGAGCAGTTCTTC	CATSRRTSGNNEQFF
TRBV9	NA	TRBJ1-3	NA	TGTGCCAGCAGCGTAGTTTCTACGCGGGTCTTCTCTGGAAACACCATATATTTT	CASSVVSTRVFSGNTIYF
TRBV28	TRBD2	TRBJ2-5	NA	TGTGCCAGCGCCGTGGGAGGGGATGGGGGCCAAGAGACCCAGTACTTC	CASAVGGDGGQETQYF
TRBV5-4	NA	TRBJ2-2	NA	TGTGCCAGCAGCCCGCCCGAGGGGGACGGGGAGCTGTTTTTT	CASSPPEGDGELFF
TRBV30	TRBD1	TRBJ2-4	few	TGTGCCTGGAGTGGCGGCGGACAGGGTGGTCAGTACTTC	CAWSGGGQGGQYF
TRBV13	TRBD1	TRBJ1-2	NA	TGTGCCAGCAGCTTTTATCGTTACCGGGACAGCGGCCACACCTTC	CASSFYRYRDSGHTF
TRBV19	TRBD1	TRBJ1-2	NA	TGTGCCACCCAGGACAGGGAGCTCACCACGTCTAACTATGGCTACACCTTC	CATQDRELTTSNYGYTF
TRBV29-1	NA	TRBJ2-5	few	TGCAGCGTCGCCGGGATGCCGATGCTGGCCTCAGAGACCCAGTACTTC	CSVAGMPMLASETQYF
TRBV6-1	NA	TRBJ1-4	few	TGTGCCAGCAGTGAAGCCTGGGGGGAGGAAAAACTGTTTTTT	CASSEAWGEEKLFF
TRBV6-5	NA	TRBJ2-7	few	TGTGCCAGCAGCCACTTGACAAGCCAAAGACCCGAGCAGTACTTC	CASSHLTSQRPEQYF
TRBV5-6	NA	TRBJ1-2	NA	TGTGCCAGCAGCTTGCGGGGGGGCCCGGACGACTATGGCTACACCTTC	CASSLRGGPDDYGYTF
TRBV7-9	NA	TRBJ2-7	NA	TGTGCCAGCAGCTTAGTAGGAGGTTCCTACGAGCAGTACTTC	CASSLVGGSYEQYF
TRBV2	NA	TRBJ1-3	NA	TGTGCCAGCAGTGAAAGCGGAAACACCATATATTTT	CASSESGNTIYF
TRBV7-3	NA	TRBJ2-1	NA	TGTGCCAGCAGCTTCCAGGCGAGCTCCTACAATGAGCAGTTCTTC	CASSFQASSYNEQFF